A single sample gave rise to the 16 T cell receptor beta chains below, sequenced in a study of sequential checkpoint blockade in melanoma. Repertoires were generated with immunoSEQ multiplex PCR, while TCRdb's copy carries only in-frame clones and drops some. The sample lists approximately 3,000 clones, 15% to 20% occurring once. The treatment here: randomized to nivolumab then ipilimumab (arm A) or the reverse (arm B). This specimen was tumor tissue (inferred from file names), taken from a patient given nivolumab and ipilimumab in sequence. These receptors came from a human donor with melanoma.

This clone was counted between two and nine times. The genes are TRBV30 and TRBJ2-1; 8 positions match TRBD2. V was clipped by 3 bases and J by 8 bases; unmatched bases: 6. Germline CDR1 is GTSNPN and CDR2 is SVGIG (reference sequence). The CDR3 extends over 13 amino acids. DNA of the CDR3: TGTGCCTGGAGCCGGGGGGGGACGGATGAGCAGTTCTTC. Residues: CAWSRGGTDEQFF.

The J gene is TRBJ2-1, the V gene TRBV11-3, with 14 bases matching TRBD2. CDR1 is SGHNT, CDR2 YENEEA, per germline. The trim removed 6 bases at V and 3 bases at J, leaving 4 bases unmatched. CDR3 length: 16 amino acids. DNA of the CDR3: TGTGCCAGCAGTCGGGGGACTAGCGGGGGCTACAATGAGCAGTTCTTC. Protein: CASSRGTSGGYNEQFF.

This chain links TRBV19 with TRBJ2-1, with D possibly matching TRBD2 (6 bases). Germline CDR1 and CDR2: LNHDA and SQIVND (reference sequence). The CDR3 is made up of 15 amino acids. Trimming pared 5 bases from V and 7 bases from J, leaving 18 bases between. For the CDR3, the DNA is TGTGCCAGTAGTTCCCACCTTAGCGGAGGGAATGAGCAGTTCTTC. Translation gives CASSSHLSGGNEQFF.

This clone has just a few counts. The V gene is TRBV4-1, the J gene TRBJ2-3; 7 nucleotides agree with TRBD1. Germline V gives CDR1 MGHRA, CDR2 YSYEKL. The CDR3 is 14 amino acids. With 1 base clipped from V and 3 bases from J, the junction kept 1 base outside the gene matches. The CDR3 DNA follows: TGCGCCAGCAGCCAAGCCAGGGGGACAGATACGCAGTATTTT. Its protein product is CASSQARGTDTQYF.

Many counts were recorded for this clone. The rearrangement uses TRBV6-8 and TRBJ1-4; TRBD1 might be the D (5 bases). Trimming took 0 bases from V and 0 from J, leaving 5 bases between them. The CDR3 has 15 residues. The germline V gene encodes CDR1 MNHGY and CDR2 SAAAGT. The CDR3 coding sequence is TGTGCCAGCAGTTACTCGACAGCAACTAATGAAAAACTGTTTTTT. It yields the protein CASSYSTATNEKLFF.

This clone was picked up a small number of times. The J gene is TRBJ1-6, the V gene TRBV6-1, with D uncertain. The CDR3 runs 13 residues. The germline CDR1 and CDR2 sequences are MNHNS and SASEGT. Between the trimmed V and J ends, which lost 1 base and 7 bases, there was a span of 5 bases. CDR3 amino acids: CASSEVENSPLHF. In nucleotides, the CDR3 is TGTGCCAGCAGTGAAGTTGAGAATTCACCCCTCCACTTT.

The rearrangement uses TRBV18 and TRBJ2-7; unclear D gene. The germline V and J ends were trimmed by 3 bases and 7 bases, with 10 bases remaining between them. Per germline, CDR1 KGHSH and CDR2 LQKENI. This CDR3 spans 12 amino acids. Written as DNA, the CDR3 is TGTGCCAGCTCACCGTTGGTAGGGGAGCAGTACTTC. Its protein product is CASSPLVGEQYF.

J is TRBJ2-2 and V is TRBV30, with a weak D call TRBD1 (5 bases). Trimming left V 0 bases short and J 3 bases short, with 11 bases between. CDR1 GTSNPN and CDR2 SVGIG come from the germline V gene (reference sequence). This CDR3 comprises 15 residues. CDR3 bases: TGTGCCTGGAGTGTGGGCAGGGTGGACACCGGGGAGCTGTTTTTT. Its protein is CAWSVGRVDTGELFF.

The V and J genes are TRBV28 and TRBJ2-5, with TRBD1 identical over 9 bases. Germline values: CDR1 MDHEN, CDR2 SYDVKM. This CDR3 is built from 16 residues. Unmatched junction bases numbered 11, after V lost 4 bases and J lost 5 bases. The CDR3 here is CASSSTGTGKRETQYF. The CDR3 DNA sequence: TGTGCCAGCAGTTCCACCGGGACAGGGAAGAGGGAGACCCAGTACTTC. Full variable domain (rest looked up from reference TRBV28 and TRBJ2-5): DVKVTQSSRYLVKRTGEKVFLECVQDMDHENMFWYRQDPGLGLRLIYFSYDVKMKEKGDIPEGYSVSREKKERFSLILESASTNQTSMYLCASSSTGTGKRETQYFGPGTRLLVL.

This clone was seen a few times. The chain is built from TRBV28 and TRBJ2-3, with 12 bases aligning to TRBD2. The CDR3 is 15 residues long. V trimming: 2 bases; J trimming: 6 bases; junction bases outside the gene matches: 3. Germline-derived CDR1 and CDR2 are MDHEN and SYDVKM. CDR3 in amino acids: CASSLPLAGGDTQYF. In DNA, the CDR3 is TGTGCCAGCAGTTTACCCCTAGCGGGAGGGGATACGCAGTATTTT. Full variable domain (missing parts from reference TRBV28 and TRBJ2-3): DVKVTQSSRYLVKRTGEKVFLECVQDMDHENMFWYRQDPGLGLRLIYFSYDVKMKEKGDIPEGYSVSREKKERFSLILESASTNQTSMYLCASSLPLAGGDTQYFGPGTRLTVL.

Relative to its sample, this clone is medium-sized (0.01 to 0.1%). The J gene is TRBJ2-3, the V gene TRBV6-8; 12 positions match TRBD2. This CDR3 region has 15 residues. V was clipped by 5 bases and J by 4 bases; unmatched bases: 4. Per germline, CDR1 MNHGY and CDR2 SAAAGT. As DNA, the CDR3 is TGTGCCAGCAGTGCGACTAGCGGGAGTCCAGATACGCAGTATTTT. Its translation is CASSATSGSPDTQYF.

A few counts support this clone. The rearrangement uses TRBV11-3 and TRBJ2-3, with 7 nucleotides matching TRBD1. With V trimmed by 6 bases and J by 1 base, 7 bases remained unmatched. The length of the CDR3 is 15 residues. The germline gives CDR1 SGHNT, CDR2 YENEEA. The CDR3 region has the DNA TGTGCCAGCAGTTCCGGGACAGACCGCACAGATACGCAGTATTTT. Amino acids: CASSSGTDRTDTQYF.

This chain uses TRBV6-8 with TRBJ1-6, with D uncertain. Germline V gives CDR1 MNHGY, CDR2 SAAAGT. The CDR3 totals 15 residues. V lost 5 bases to trimming and J lost 6 bases, with 14 bases between them. The CDR3 region is CASSEGRTFNSPLHF. DNA of the CDR3: TGTGCCAGCAGTGAGGGAAGGACCTTTAATTCACCCCTCCACTTT.

This clone was counted a few times. This rearrangement joins TRBV6-8 to TRBJ2-1; TRBD2 matches 11 bases. CDR1 and CDR2 (germline): MNHGY, SAAAGT. J lost 7 bases, V lost 5 bases, and 13 bases had no gene match. The CDR3 is 17 amino acids. The chain's CDR3 is CASSQPLTSGVKNEQFF. CDR3 DNA sequence: TGTGCCAGCAGTCAACCACTGACTAGCGGGGTGAAGAATGAGCAGTTCTTC.

Judged by abundance, this clone is medium-sized. The V gene is TRBV11-3, the J gene TRBJ2-7; TRBD2 aligns across 7 bases. Losses at the gene ends were 5 bases for V and 3 bases for J; bases not matched to a gene: 10. CDR3 size: 15 residues. Germline CDR1 SGHNT, CDR2 YENEEA. The CDR3 sequence is CASSKPTGRGYEQYF. The CDR3, as DNA: TGTGCCAGCAGCAAACCCACGGGGAGGGGCTACGAGCAGTACTTC.

By share, this clone counts as medium-sized. The chain joins TRBV28 to TRBJ1-4; D not certain. V lost 4 bases, J lost 12 bases, and 18 bases lay in between. The germline V gene encodes CDR1 MDHEN and CDR2 SYDVKM. CDR3 size: 14 residues. CDR3 DNA: TGTGCCAGCAGTTCCCTCACCCTGGTTGGGGAACTGTTTTTT. Its protein is CASSSLTLVGELFF.